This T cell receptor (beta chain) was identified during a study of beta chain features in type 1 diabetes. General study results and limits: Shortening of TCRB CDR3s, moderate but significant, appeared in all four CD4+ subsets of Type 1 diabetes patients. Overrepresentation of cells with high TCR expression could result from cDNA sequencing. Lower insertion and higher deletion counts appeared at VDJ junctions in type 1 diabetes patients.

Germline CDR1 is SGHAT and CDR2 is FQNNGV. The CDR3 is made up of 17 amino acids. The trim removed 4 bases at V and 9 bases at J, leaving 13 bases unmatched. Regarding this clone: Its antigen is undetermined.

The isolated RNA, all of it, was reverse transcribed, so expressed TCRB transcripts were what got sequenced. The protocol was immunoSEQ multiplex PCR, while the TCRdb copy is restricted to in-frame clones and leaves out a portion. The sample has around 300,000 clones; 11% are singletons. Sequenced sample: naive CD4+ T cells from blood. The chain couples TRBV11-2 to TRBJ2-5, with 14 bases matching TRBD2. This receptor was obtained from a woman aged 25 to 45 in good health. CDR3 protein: CASSSQTSGRARVAQYF. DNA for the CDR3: TGTGCCAGCAGCTCACAGACTAGCGGGAGGGCAAGAGTCGCCCAGTACTTC.